The entry below describes one TCR beta chain. The data stem from a study of cytomegalovirus exposure and HLA in healthy donors. Vbeta (60) and Jbeta (13) primers were used in the PCR. The table came from immunoSEQ multiplex PCR; TCRdb's copy has only in-frame clones and leaves some out. The sample lists about 120,000 clones, approximately 80% occurring once. V was trimmed by 3 bases and J by 4 bases, leaving 5 bases between them. The CDR3 covers 12 residues. CDR1 is SGHRS, CDR2 YFSETQ, per germline. This receptor was obtained from a female donor in good health and CMV-seronegative. The rearrangement links TRBV5-1 to TRBJ2-1; D is ambiguous. The sequencing sample was made of PBMCs. CDR3 sequence reads: CASSSLYNEQFF. CDR3 in DNA: TGCGCCAGCAGCTCCCTTTACAATGAGCAGTTCTTC.